One and the same sample provided the 23 T cell receptor beta chains below, sequenced in a study of T-cell reconstitution after alpha-beta-depleted transplantation in children. The library targeted TCRbeta and was prepared with unique molecular identifiers. TCRdb itself ran the PCR reads through MiXCR, one entry per CDR3 protein. The table lists a few hundred thousand distinct CDR3 sequences, around 18% of them singletons, with more than 2.5% in the top ten. The specimen was PBMCs from the stem cell graft donor, collected from the stem cell graft. The receptors stem from a human donor who donated a stem cell graft to a child with acute lymphoblastic leukemia.

This clonotype has a handful of counts. The rearrangement joins TRBV5-5 to TRBJ2-3; TRBD2 matches at 10 bases. The trim removed 3 bases at V and 4 bases at J, leaving 8 bases unmatched. The CDR3 sequence is 16 residues long. Germline V lookup: CDR1 SGHKS, CDR2 YYEKEE (reference sequence). CDR3: CASSSISGRGADTQYF. In DNA form, the CDR3 reads TGTGCCAGCAGCTCGATCAGCGGGAGGGGGGCAGATACGCAGTATTTT.

The chain has TRBV5-1 and TRBJ2-6; tentative D call: TRBD1 (6 bases). This CDR3 is built from 16 residues. Germline loops: CDR1 SGHRS, CDR2 YFSETQ. Trimming cost V 7 bases and J 4 bases, with 18 bases left between them. The CDR3 here is CASGLRSGAGANVLTF. CDR3 sequence (DNA): TGCGCCAGCGGTCTCCGTTCAGGGGCAGGGGCCAACGTCCTGACTTTC.

This clonotype was observed a handful of times. The chain is built from TRBV5-1 and TRBJ1-2; 9 nucleotides align to TRBD1. V was clipped by 4 bases and J by 4 bases; unmatched bases: 8. This CDR3 spans 15 amino acids. CDR1 is SGHRS and CDR2 is YFSETQ in the germline V gene. The CDR3 DNA sequence: TGCGCCAGCAGCGGCTACAGGGGGCGAGGCTATGGCTACACCTTC. It yields the protein CASSGYRGRGYGYTF.

Notes on this clonotype: Just one base apart from a much larger clone, this may be a read error. The J gene is TRBJ2-2, the V gene TRBV7-3; weak D call: TRBD1 (5 bases). The germline V gene encodes CDR1 SGHTA and CDR2 FQGTGA. Between the trimmed V and J ends, which lost 7 bases and 4 bases, there was a span of 7 bases. The CDR3 sequence is 12 residues long. As DNA, the CDR3 is TGTGCCAGCAACCAGGGCACCGGGGAGCTGTTTTTT. Translated, it gives CASNQGTGELFF. The full variable domain, completed using reference TRBV7-3 and TRBJ2-2, is GAGVSQTPSNKVTEKGKYVELRCDPISGHTALYWYRQSLGQGPEFLIYFQGTGAADDSGLPNDRFFAVRPEGSVSTLKIQRTERGDSAVYLCASNQGTGELFFGEGSRLTVL.

The chain carries TRBV7-9 and TRBJ2-7; TRBD1 matches 8 bases. The CDR3 length is 16 residues. CDR1 and CDR2 (germline): SEHNR, FQNEAQ (reference sequence). Losses at the gene ends were 0 bases for V and 4 bases for J; bases not matched to a gene: 8. CDR3 nucleotide sequence: TGTGCCAGCAGCTTAGCGTACGGGACAGGAGGTTACGAGCAGTACTTC. Translated: CASSLAYGTGGYEQYF.

A few counts support this clonotype. The chain couples TRBV20-1 to TRBJ2-3; D is unresolved. V was cut by 0 bases and J by 3 bases, with 13 bases left in between. This CDR3 comprises 15 residues. Per germline, CDR1 DFQATT and CDR2 SNEGSKA (reference sequence). CDR3 DNA sequence: TGCAGTGCTAGAGATTCGGCCAGCCCGACAGATACGCAGTATTTT. Protein: CSARDSASPTDTQYF.

This clonotype showed up just a few times. The J gene is TRBJ1-2, the V gene TRBV7-9; no clear D. V dropped 1 base and J dropped 1 base, with 10 bases sitting between them. There are 15 residues in the CDR3. Germline loops: CDR1 SEHNR, CDR2 FQNEAQ (reference sequence). This CDR3 is CASSLGMMNNYGYTF. The CDR3 nucleotides read TGTGCCAGCAGCTTAGGGATGATGAATAACTATGGCTACACCTTC.

This clonotype was observed a few times. This chain joins TRBV4-1 and TRBJ2-3; TRBD2 might be the D (6 bases). The V end was cut by 4 bases, the J end by 4 bases, with 12 bases between. Germline assignment: CDR1 MGHRA and CDR2 YSYEKL. The length of the CDR3 is 14 residues. The CDR3 sequence is CASSPGTGADTQYF. As DNA, the CDR3 is TGCGCCAGCAGCCCCGGGACGGGGGCAGATACGCAGTATTTT.

This chain links TRBV3-1 with TRBJ2-1, with a weak D call TRBD2 (5 bases). CDR3 size: 15 residues. Looked up from germline, CDR1 is LGHDT and CDR2 is YNNKEL (reference sequence). Trimming stripped 3 bases from V and 0 bases from J, with 9 bases between. The CDR3 protein is CASSHAGYSYNEQFF. CDR3 in DNA: TGTGCCAGCAGCCATGCGGGTTACTCCTACAATGAGCAGTTCTTC.

This clonotype has more than one count but fewer than ten. The chain joins TRBV12-3 or TRBV12-4 to TRBJ1-5; TRBD1 matches at 9 bases. Trimming cost V 5 bases and J 2 bases; bases outside gene matches: 4. The CDR3 loop spans 15 amino acids. This CDR3 is CASSRQGEGNQPQHF. DNA for the CDR3: TGTGCCAGCAGTAGACAGGGGGAAGGCAATCAGCCCCAGCATTTT.

The chain combines TRBV6-2 or TRBV6-3 with TRBJ1-1; D gene uncertain. Trimming shortened V by 2 bases and J by 11 bases, and 9 bases separated the two germline ends. Per the germline V gene, CDR1 is MNHEY and CDR2 is SVGEGT. The length of the CDR3 is 11 residues. CDR3 loop: CASSYPNEAFF. Written as DNA, the CDR3 is TGTGCCAGCAGTTACCCTAACGAGGCTTTCTTT.

The chain employs TRBV12-3 or TRBV12-4 and TRBJ1-5; D is undetermined. The ends were cut back, 3 bases at V and 0 bases at J, with 15 bases in the middle. The CDR3 loop spans 17 amino acids. CDR3 DNA: TGTGCCAGCAGTTTTATAAGCAGTTCATATAGCAATCAGCCCCAGCATTTT. Protein product: CASSFISSSYSNQPQHF.

This clonotype was observed a handful of times. The chain is built from TRBV4-1 and TRBJ1-2; 11 bases fit TRBD1. The CDR3 has 16 residues. Germline loops: CDR1 MGHRA, CDR2 YSYEKL. Trimming took 1 base from V and 8 from J; bases not matched to a gene: 9. Here the CDR3 reads CASSQGSGQGAKGYTF. The DNA for the CDR3 is TGCGCCAGCAGCCAAGGGTCCGGACAGGGGGCGAAAGGCTACACCTTC.

This chain joins TRBV11-2 and TRBJ2-3, with a tentative D call TRBD2 (6 bases). This CDR3 comprises 19 residues. Trimming cost V 3 bases and J 2 bases, with 24 bases left between them. The germline gives CDR1 SGHAT, CDR2 FQNNGV. The CDR3 is CASSFGTGLQIPTTDTQYF. In DNA, the CDR3 is TGTGCCAGCAGCTTTGGGACTGGCCTTCAGATTCCGACCACAGATACGCAGTATTTT.

This clonotype showed up just a few times. The gene calls are TRBV7-9 and TRBJ2-6; no firm D call. The CDR3 consists of 13 residues. Trimming took off 2 bases at V and 9 bases at J, with 8 bases between the two ends. Germline V CDR1 and CDR2: SEHNR, FQNEAQ (reference sequence). The CDR3 DNA sequence: TGTGCCAGCAGCTTACCGGACGGCAACGTCCTGACTTTC. Its translation is CASSLPDGNVLTF.

The table lists this clonotype with many counts. V and J are TRBV7-2 and TRBJ1-4; weak D call: TRBD1 (5 bases). Germline V gives CDR1 SGHTA, CDR2 FQGNSA. The CDR3 runs 13 residues. Trimming cost V 4 bases and J 10 bases, with 13 bases left between them. The CDR3 loop is CASSSLGLGKLFF. CDR3 in DNA: TGTGCCAGCAGCTCCCTGGGGCTAGGAAAACTGTTTTTT.

The chain carries TRBV5-5 and TRBJ1-1, with TRBD1 as a possible D gene (6 bases). From germline, CDR1 is SGHKS and CDR2 YYEKEE (reference sequence). The CDR3 covers 16 residues. V was shortened by 0 bases and J by 5 bases, with 17 bases between the two germline ends. The CDR3 coding sequence is TGTGCCAGCAGCTTGGCCCTAACAGGGAGACATACTGAAGCTTTCTTT. Amino acid sequence: CASSLALTGRHTEAFF.

In its sample, this clonotype was seen a few times. The V gene is TRBV5-1, the J gene TRBJ2-3, with D possibly TRBD1 on 5 matching bases. V gave up 3 bases and J gave up 2 bases, with 16 bases separating them. This CDR3 contains 16 residues. Germline loops: CDR1 SGHRS, CDR2 YFSETQ. The CDR3 coding sequence is TGCGCCAGCAGCTCTGGCGCCGACAGCTTCACAGATACGCAGTATTTT. It encodes CASSSGADSFTDTQYF.

The chain recombines TRBV4-1 with TRBJ2-5, with D unresolved. Trimming took 3 bases from V and 1 from J, leaving 9 bases between them. Germline V gives CDR1 MGHRA, CDR2 YSYEKL. CDR3 size: 14 residues. CDR3 DNA: TGCGCCAGCAGCCACCTACACGGCCAAGAGACCCAGTACTTC. Protein product: CASSHLHGQETQYF.

The chain recombines TRBV7-6 with TRBJ2-6; D is ambiguous. V was shortened by 2 bases and J by 0 bases, with 20 bases between the two germline ends. CDR1 is SGHVS and CDR2 is FNYEAQ in the germline V gene. The CDR3 spans 20 residues. The CDR3 loop is CASSLRSGYGLSSGANVLTF. As DNA, the CDR3 is TGTGCCAGCAGCTTACGGTCCGGGTACGGCCTAAGCTCTGGGGCCAACGTCCTGACTTTC.

This clonotype was recorded a few times. The CDR3 DNA sequence: TGTGCCAGCAGTTTATTTGAGACAGATACGCAGTATTTT. Protein: CASSLFETDTQYF. The genes are TRBV27 and TRBJ2-3; D is unresolved. Germline V lookup: CDR1 MNHEY, CDR2 SMNVEV (reference sequence). Between the trimmed V and J ends, which lost 1 base and 3 bases, there was a span of 5 bases. The CDR3 covers 13 residues.

This chain links TRBV9 with TRBJ1-1; no clear D. V shed 4 bases and J shed 1 base, with 14 bases lying between them. Per germline, CDR1 SGDLS and CDR2 YYNGEE. This CDR3 is built from 15 residues. CDR3 sequence (DNA): TGTGCCAGCAGCCGGTCAATTTCGGAGAACACTGAAGCTTTCTTT. It encodes CASSRSISENTEAFF.

This clonotype was recorded at least ten times. This chain connects TRBV29-1 to TRBJ2-6; D unresolved. V was pared by 3 bases and J by 10 bases, with 10 bases between. CDR1 is SQVTM, CDR2 ANQGSEA, per germline. CDR3 length equals 12 residues. CDR3 nucleotides: TGCAGCGTTGAGGCGCACGGTAACGTCCTGACTTTC. It specifies CSVEAHGNVLTF. Full variable domain (outside the CDR3, taken from reference TRBV29-1 and TRBJ2-6): SAVISQKPSRDICQRGTSLTIQCQVDSQVTMMFWYRQQPGQSLTLIATANQGSEATYESGFVIDKFPISRPNLTFSTLTVSNMSPEDSSIYLCSVEAHGNVLTFGAGSRLTVL.